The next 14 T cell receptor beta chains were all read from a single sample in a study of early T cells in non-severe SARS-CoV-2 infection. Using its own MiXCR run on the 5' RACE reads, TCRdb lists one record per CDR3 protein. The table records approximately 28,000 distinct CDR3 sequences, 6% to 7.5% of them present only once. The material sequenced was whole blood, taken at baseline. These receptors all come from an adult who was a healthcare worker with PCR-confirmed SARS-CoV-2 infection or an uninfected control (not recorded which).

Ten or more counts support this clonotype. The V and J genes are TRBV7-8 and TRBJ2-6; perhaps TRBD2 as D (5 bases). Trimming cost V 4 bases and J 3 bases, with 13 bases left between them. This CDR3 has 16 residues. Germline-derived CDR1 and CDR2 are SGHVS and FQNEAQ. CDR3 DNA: TGTGCCAGCAGCTCAACTAGTTTATTTGGGGCCAACGTCCTGACTTTC. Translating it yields CASSSTSLFGANVLTF.

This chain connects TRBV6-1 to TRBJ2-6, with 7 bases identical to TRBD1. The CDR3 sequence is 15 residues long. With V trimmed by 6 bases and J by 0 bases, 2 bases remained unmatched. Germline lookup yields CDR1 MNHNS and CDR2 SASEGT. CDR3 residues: CASRPGGSGANVLTF. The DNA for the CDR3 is TGTGCCAGCAGACCAGGGGGCTCTGGGGCCAACGTCCTGACTTTC.

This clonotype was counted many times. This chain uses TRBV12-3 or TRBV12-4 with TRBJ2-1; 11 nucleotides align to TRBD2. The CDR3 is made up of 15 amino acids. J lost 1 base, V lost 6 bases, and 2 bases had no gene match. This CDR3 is CASSPSGGSYNEQFF. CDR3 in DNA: TGTGCCAGCAGCCCTAGCGGGGGGTCCTACAATGAGCAGTTCTTC.

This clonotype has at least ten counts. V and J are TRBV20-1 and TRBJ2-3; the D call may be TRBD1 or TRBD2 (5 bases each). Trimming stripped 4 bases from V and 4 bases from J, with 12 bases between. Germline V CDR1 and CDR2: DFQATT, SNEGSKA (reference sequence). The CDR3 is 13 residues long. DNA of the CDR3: TGCAGTGCTATCCCGGGACCGGCAGATACGCAGTATTTT. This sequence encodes CSAIPGPADTQYF.

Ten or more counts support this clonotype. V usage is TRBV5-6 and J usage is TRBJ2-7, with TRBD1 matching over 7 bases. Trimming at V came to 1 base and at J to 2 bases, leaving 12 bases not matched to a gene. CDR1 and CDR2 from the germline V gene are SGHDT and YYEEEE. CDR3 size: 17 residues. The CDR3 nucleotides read TGTGCCAGCAGCTTGCCACCAGGTAGGCAGGGGGCCTACGAGCAGTACTTC. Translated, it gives CASSLPPGRQGAYEQYF.

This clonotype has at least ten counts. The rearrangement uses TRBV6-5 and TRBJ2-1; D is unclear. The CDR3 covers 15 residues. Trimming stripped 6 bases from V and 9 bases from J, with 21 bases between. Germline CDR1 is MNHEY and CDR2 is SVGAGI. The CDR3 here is CASRPSDLSRREQFF. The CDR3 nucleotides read TGTGCCAGCAGACCCTCCGACTTATCCAGGCGTGAGCAGTTCTTC.

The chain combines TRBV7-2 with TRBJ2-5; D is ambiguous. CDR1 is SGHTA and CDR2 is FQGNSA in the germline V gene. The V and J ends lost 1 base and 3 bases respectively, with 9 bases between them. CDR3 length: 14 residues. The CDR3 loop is CASSLEAKKETQYF. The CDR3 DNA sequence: TGTGCCAGCAGCTTAGAGGCCAAAAAAGAGACCCAGTACTTC.

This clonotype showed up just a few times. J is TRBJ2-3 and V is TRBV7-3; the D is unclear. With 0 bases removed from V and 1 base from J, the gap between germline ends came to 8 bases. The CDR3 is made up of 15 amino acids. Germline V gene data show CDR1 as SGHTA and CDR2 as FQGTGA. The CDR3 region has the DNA TGTGCCAGCAGCTTAACGAGATCTCGCACAGATACGCAGTATTTT. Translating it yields CASSLTRSRTDTQYF.

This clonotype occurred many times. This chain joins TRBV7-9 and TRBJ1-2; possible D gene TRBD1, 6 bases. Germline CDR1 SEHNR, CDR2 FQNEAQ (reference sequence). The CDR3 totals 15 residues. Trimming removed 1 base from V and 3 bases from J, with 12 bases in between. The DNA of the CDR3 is TGTGCCAGCAGCTTAGGACAGGTGAATTACTATGGCTACACCTTC. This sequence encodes CASSLGQVNYYGYTF.

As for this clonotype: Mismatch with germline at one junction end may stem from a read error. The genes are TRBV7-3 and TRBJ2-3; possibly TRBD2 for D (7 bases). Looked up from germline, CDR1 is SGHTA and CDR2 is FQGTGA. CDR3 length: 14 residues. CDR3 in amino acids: CASSGGGSTDTQDF. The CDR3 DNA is TGTGCCAGCAGCGGCGGGGGCAGCACAGATACGCAGGATTTT.

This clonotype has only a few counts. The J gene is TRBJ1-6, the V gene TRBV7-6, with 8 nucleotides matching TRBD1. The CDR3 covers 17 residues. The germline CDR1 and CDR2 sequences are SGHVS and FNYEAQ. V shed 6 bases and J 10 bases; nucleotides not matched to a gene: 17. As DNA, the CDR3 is TGTGCCAGCAGACGGGGCCCGGACAGGGCGGGAAGGTCACCCCTCCACTTT. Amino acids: CASRRGPDRAGRSPLHF.

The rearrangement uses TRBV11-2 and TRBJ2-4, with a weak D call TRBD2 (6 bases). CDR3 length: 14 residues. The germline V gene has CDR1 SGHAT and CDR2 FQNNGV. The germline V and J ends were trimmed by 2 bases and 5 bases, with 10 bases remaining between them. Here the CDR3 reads CASSLWRVQNIQYF. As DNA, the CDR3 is TGTGCCAGCAGCTTATGGAGGGTTCAAAACATTCAGTACTTC.

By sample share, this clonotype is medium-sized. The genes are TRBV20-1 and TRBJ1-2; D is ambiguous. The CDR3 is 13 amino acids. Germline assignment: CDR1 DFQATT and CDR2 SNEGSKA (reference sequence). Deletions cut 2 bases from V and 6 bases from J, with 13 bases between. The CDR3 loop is CSARIPARHGYTF. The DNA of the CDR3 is TGCAGTGCTAGAATACCAGCACGTCATGGCTACACCTTC.

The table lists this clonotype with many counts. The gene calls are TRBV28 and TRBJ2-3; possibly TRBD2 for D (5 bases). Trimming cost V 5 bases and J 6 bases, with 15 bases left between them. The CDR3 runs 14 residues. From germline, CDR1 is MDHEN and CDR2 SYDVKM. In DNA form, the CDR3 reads TGTGCCAGCAGTACGGGAAGGTCGGGGGATACGCAGTATTTT. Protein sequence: CASSTGRSGDTQYF.